This T cell receptor beta chain was recovered during a study of cytomegalovirus exposure and HLA in healthy donors. Study as a whole: Earlier, 110 million or so unique TCR beta sequences were recovered from roughly 180 million T cells by an analysis. Study findings and constraints: Follow-up analysis seemed to connect common viral pathogens with several of the most significant clusters identified. Rarity characterized most TCR sequences, yet some public TCRs appeared in many donors.

Turning to this clone: What it recognizes is unknown.

PCR involved 60 Vbeta and 13 Jbeta primers. Measured with immunoSEQ multiplex PCR; TCRdb has only the in-frame clones, and not every one. Counted here are 95,000 to 100,000 clones, approximately 78% occurring once; the ten biggest clones make up around 0.76%. Healthy bone marrow donors made up the donor group. V gave up 7 bases and J gave up 5 bases; unmatched junction bases: 2. Germline CDR1 and CDR2: SQVTM and ANQGSEA. The CDR3 runs to 11 residues. Specimen: PBMCs. The V call is TRBV29-1, the J call TRBJ1-2; 9 nucleotides match TRBD1. The source is an older woman in good health and CMV-seronegative. CDR3 amino acids: CSAGTGYGYTF. The CDR3 region has the DNA TGCAGCGCCGGGACAGGGTATGGCTACACCTTC.